This entry concerns a single TCR beta chain. Trimming took 0 bases from V and 10 from J, leaving 7 bases between them. The CDR3 runs 13 residues. CDR1 LGHNA and CDR2 YNFKEQ come from the germline V gene. Sequenced by immunoSEQ multiplex PCR; TCRdb stores in-frame clones only, minus some. The table lists under 200,000 clones, approximately 94% of them singletons, with about 8.5% in the top ten. These data are taken from a study of control samples from healthy donors and cancer patients. The V call is TRBV4-2, the J call TRBJ1-6; the D gene is possibly TRBD1 (5 bases). The sample taken for sequencing was blood. The origin of this receptor is a middle-aged woman in good health. The CDR3 loop is CASSQDWGSPLHF. The CDR3 DNA reads TGTGCCAGCAGCCAAGATTGGGGCTCACCCCTCCACTTT.